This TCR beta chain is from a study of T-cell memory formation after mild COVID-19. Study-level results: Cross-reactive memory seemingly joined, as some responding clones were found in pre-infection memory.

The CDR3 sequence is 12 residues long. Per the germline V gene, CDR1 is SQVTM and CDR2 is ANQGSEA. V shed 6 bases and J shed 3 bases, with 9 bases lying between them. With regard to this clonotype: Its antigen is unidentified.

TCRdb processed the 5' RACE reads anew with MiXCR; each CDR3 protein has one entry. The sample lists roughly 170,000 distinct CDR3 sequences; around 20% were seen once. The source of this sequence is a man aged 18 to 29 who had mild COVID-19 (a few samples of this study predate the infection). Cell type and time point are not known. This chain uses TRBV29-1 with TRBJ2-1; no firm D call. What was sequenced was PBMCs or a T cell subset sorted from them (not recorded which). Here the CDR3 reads CSVTIDYNEQFF. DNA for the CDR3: TGCAGCGTAACGATCGACTACAATGAGCAGTTCTTC.